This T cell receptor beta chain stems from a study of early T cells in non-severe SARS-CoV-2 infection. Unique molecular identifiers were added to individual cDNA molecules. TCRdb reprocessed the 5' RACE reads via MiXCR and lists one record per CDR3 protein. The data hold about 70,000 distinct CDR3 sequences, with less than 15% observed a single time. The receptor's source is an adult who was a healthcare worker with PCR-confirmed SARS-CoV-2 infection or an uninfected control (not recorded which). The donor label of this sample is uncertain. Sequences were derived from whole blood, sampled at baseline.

CDR3 nucleotide sequence: TGTGCCAGCAGCAAAGATCGGCAGAACCTTAATTCACCCCTCCACTTT. This gives the protein CASSKDRQNLNSPLHF. The chain uses TRBV21-1 and TRBJ1-6. TRBV21-1 is recorded as a pseudogene. This CDR3 region has 16 residues.